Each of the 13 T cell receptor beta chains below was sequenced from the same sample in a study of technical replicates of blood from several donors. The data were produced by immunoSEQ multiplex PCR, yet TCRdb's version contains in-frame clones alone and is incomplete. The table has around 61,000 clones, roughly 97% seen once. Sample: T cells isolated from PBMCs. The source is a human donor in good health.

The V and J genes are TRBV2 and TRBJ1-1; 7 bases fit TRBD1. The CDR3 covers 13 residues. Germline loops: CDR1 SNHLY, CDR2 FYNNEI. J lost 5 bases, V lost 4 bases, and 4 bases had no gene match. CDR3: CASSGRQGTEAFF. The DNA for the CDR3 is TGTGCCAGCAGTGGCAGACAGGGTACTGAAGCTTTCTTT. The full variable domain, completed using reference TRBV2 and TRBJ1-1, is EPEVTQTPSHQVTQMGQEVILRCVPISNHLYFYWYRQILGQKVEFLVSFYNNEISEKSEIFDDQFSVERPDGSNFTLKIRSTKLEDSAMYFCASSGRQGTEAFFGQGTRLTVV.

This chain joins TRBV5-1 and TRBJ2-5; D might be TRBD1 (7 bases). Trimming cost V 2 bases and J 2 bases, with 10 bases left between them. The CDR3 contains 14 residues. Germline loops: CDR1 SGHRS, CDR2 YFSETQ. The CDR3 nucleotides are TGCGCCAGCAGCTTCCAGGGGGGACAAGAGACCCAGTACTTC. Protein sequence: CASSFQGGQETQYF.

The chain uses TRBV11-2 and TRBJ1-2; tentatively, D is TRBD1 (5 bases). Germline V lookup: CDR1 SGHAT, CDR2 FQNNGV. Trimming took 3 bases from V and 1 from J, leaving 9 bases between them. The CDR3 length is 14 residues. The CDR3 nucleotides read TGTGCCAGCAGCTTGACCCAGGGTAACTATGGCTACACCTTC. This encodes CASSLTQGNYGYTF.

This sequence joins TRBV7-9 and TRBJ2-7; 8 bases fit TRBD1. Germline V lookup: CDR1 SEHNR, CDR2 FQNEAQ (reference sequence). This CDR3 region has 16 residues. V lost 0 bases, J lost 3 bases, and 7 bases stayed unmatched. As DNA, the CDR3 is TGTGCCAGCAGCTTAGCGGCCAGACAGGGGAGCTACGAGCAGTACTTC. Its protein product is CASSLAARQGSYEQYF.

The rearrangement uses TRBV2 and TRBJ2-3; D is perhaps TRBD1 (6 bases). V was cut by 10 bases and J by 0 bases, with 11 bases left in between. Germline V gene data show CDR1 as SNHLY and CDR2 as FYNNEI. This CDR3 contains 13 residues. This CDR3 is CAKQDSSTDTQYF. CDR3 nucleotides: TGTGCCAAGCAGGACAGTAGCACAGATACGCAGTATTTT. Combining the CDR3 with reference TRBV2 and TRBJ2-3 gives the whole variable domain EPEVTQTPSHQVTQMGQEVILRCVPISNHLYFYWYRQILGQKVEFLVSFYNNEISEKSEIFDDQFSVERPDGSNFTLKIRSTKLEDSAMYFCAKQDSSTDTQYFGPGTRLTVL.

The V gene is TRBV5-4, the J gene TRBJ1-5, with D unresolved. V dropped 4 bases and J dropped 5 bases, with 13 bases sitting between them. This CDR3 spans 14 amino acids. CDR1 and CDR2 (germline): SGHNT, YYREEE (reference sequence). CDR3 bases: TGTGCCAGCAGCCTCGGAGGGTCGGATCAGCCCCAGCATTTT. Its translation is CASSLGGSDQPQHF.

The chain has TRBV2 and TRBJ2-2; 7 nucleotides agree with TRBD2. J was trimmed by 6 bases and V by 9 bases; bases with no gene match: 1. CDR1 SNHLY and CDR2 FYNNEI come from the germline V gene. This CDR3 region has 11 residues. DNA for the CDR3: TGTGCCAGACGGGAGGCCGGGGAGCTGTTTTTT. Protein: CARREAGELFF.

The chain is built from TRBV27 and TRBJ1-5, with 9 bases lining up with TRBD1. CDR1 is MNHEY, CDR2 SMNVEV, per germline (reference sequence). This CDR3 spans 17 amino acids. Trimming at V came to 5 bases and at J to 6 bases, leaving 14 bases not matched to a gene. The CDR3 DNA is TGTGCCAGCAGTCCTGTCGGGGACAGGGATTTAAGTCAGCCCCAGCATTTT. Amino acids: CASSPVGDRDLSQPQHF.

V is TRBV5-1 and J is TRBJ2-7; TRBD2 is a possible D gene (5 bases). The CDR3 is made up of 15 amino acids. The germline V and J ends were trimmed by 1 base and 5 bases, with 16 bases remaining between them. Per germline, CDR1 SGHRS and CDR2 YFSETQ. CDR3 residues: CASSLISSTVDEQYF. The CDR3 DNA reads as TGCGCCAGCAGCTTGATTTCTAGCACGGTCGACGAGCAGTACTTC.

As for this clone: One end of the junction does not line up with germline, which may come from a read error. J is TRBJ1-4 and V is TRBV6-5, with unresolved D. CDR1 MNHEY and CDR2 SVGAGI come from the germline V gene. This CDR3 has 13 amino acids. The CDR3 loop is CASSYRAKEKLFF. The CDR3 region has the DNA TGTGCCAGCAGTTACAGAGCTAAGGAAAAACTGTTTTTT.

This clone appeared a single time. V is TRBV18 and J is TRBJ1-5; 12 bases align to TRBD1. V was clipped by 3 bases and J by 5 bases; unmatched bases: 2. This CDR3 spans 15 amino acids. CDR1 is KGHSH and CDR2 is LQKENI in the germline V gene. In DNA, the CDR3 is TGTGCCAGCTCACCGGGACAGGGGGCTTATCAGCCCCAGCATTTT. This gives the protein CASSPGQGAYQPQHF.

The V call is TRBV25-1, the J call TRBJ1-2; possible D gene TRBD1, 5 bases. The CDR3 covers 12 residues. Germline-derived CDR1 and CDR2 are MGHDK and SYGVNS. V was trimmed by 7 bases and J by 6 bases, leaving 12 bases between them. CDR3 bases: TGTGCCAGCACAAGGCAGGGCCATGGCTACACCTTC. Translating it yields CASTRQGHGYTF.

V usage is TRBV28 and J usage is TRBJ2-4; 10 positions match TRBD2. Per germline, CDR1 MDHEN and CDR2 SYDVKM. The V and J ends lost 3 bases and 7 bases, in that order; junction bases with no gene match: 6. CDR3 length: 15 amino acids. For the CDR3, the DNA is TGTGCCAGCAGTTTTCTTTCTAGCGGGAGTAACATTCAGTACTTC. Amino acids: CASSFLSSGSNIQYF.